This T cell receptor beta chain was observed in a study of cytomegalovirus exposure and HLA in healthy donors (TCRdb year 2017). Study-level background: In an earlier analysis of fewer than 750 of the donors, around 290 Gb of sequence data and about 110 million unique TCR beta sequences from about 179 million T cells were reported. An early release that covered about 640 HLA-typed donors contained about 300 gigabases of sequencing data and 80 million or so unique TCR sequences. Of the approximately 400 genotyped donors, about 80% fell in the genetic ancestry cluster associated with self-reported Caucasian donors. The study was designed to test whether signatures of past pathogen exposure could be identified by cataloging public T cell receptors. Using immunosequencing, the study profiled T cell repertoires from around 680 subjects and related those repertoires to cytomegalovirus serostatus. Besides the first cohort of more than 650 subjects, a separate validation cohort made up of 120 different subjects was used. To predict cytomegalovirus infection status, the study brought together high-throughput TCR immunosequencing, statistical association of individual TCRs with disease status, and machine learning. A later analysis re-analyzed previously published TCR beta repertoires from approximately 700 donors and added high-resolution HLA genotyping to study TCR occurrence patterns. Rather than using new phenotypic data, the later analysis identified candidate immune exposures from TCR beta sequences and from how often those sequences occurred across donors. An earlier analysis of more than 450 of the donors used high-throughput TCR beta sequencing to judge whether each TCR beta V gene segment behaved as functional or pseudogenic. Donor age, sex, ethnicity and CMV serostatus were compiled together with the repertoire data. In a later genetic analysis, genome-wide SNP genotypes for 398 of the 666 donors were used, and that subset was treated as a discovery cohort. All discovery cohort repertoires had been generated using a single sequencing platform. Both class I and class II loci were covered by HLA typing, at four-digit resolution. Typing coverage differed by locus: A, B, C, DRB1 and DQB1 were typed in about 629-640 donors, DQA1 in 500 to 550, DPA1 in 606, and DPB1 in just under 490. Roughly 5 DR-DQ haplotypes were handled as single units for association and clustering because linkage in the cohort was strong. On average, 235,054 unique TCR beta nucleotide sequences were sequenced per donor among a few hundred genotyped donors of the cohort, with around 19% of those sequences being non-productive. General conclusions and limits of the study: Because some donors lacked HLA typing at each locus, the association tests relied only on the typed subset. Compared with equally common non-associated chains, HLA-associated TCR beta chains in a later analysis were more clonally expanded and had lower generation probabilities. According to a later analysis, most CMV-associated TCR beta chains appeared to be HLA-restricted, and the HLA associations seemed to be driven largely by CMV exposure. In vitro tests confirmed that a few of the cytomegalovirus-associated TCR beta chains recognize cytomegalovirus antigens. Only TCR beta chains were sequenced in this cohort, and the absence of alpha or paired-chain data limited detectable features. A further reported finding was that TCR beta sequences accurately predicted the HLA-A and HLA-B alleles for most subjects in the first cohort. In a later analysis, TCR association rates were found to vary across HLA loci, with the most associated TCRs seen for DRB1 alleles and the fewest for HLA-C alleles. The study gave a list of some 150 TCR beta chains associated with cytomegalovirus. Roughly 15 rarely observed V segments, including chromosome 9 orphons, were excluded from the earlier analysis of about 600 of the donors because counts were too low. In a later genetic analysis, fewer N-insertions in productive TCRs were reported among donors in an Asian-associated ancestry cluster than the approximately 630-donor mean. An earlier analysis of roughly 570 of the donors showed that most TCR beta V segments appeared in productive rearrangements either about 90% or about 30% of the time, which broadly matched IMGT annotations. CMV serostatus was the only immune exposure information available for the cohort. According to a later analysis, parvovirus B19, influenza, CMV and Epstein-Barr virus appeared linked to several top co-occurrence clusters. A group of highly shared sequence variants was considered likely to be a technical artifact of the sequencing pipeline. Linkage disequilibrium might explain the correlated functional status among segregating V segments, but an unknown experimental factor could not be ruled out. Cytomegalovirus status was reported to be diagnosed by the classifier with high specificity and sensitivity in both the original and validation cohorts. Roughly uniform sequencing depth across donors was assumed in presence/absence analyses, although this assumption may not hold. In a later genetic analysis, a missense DCLRE1C variant was associated with V-gene and J-gene trimming of TCR beta chains, and the association was replicated in an independent cohort. Most TCR sequences were seen in very few donors, while some public TCRs were found in many individuals. Some IMGT-functional V segments, including TRBV6-2 and TRBV6-3, could not be distinguished by the 87-base-pair reads and were therefore excluded. According to the authors, the approach could potentially be generalized to other disease states and immunological phenotypes. In a later analysis, 16,951 TCR beta sequences were associated with specific HLA alleles at a false discovery rate of 0.05. When HLA alleles, especially DR and DQ, strongly co-occurred, TCR associations were difficult to assign to individual alleles.

Libraries were prepared through the immunoSEQ multiplex PCR assay. For the multiplex PCR, a mixture combining 60 forward primers for TCR Vbeta segments and 13 reverse primers for TCR Jbeta segments was used. The CDR3 region of rearranged TCR beta genes was amplified from genomic DNA by a multiplex PCR assay. The amplified TCR beta libraries were sequenced on the Illumina HiSeq System as 87-base-pair reads. The source study handled its data this way. In a later analysis, about 80 million unique TCR beta chains were counted across the roughly 610 repertoires, and approximately 9.9 million of these chains were shared by at least two donors. Raw reads were error-corrected and collapsed into unique sequences by a nearest-neighbor algorithm in which closely related sequences were merged to remove PCR and sequencing errors. CDR3 sequences were aligned to IMGT reference sequences to assign V, D and J gene segments. Each retained sequence needed at least a six-nucleotide match to both a V gene segment and a J gene segment. Rearrangements were called productive when the CDR3 lacked stop codons and stayed in frame with V and J; all others were non-productive. Following IMGT convention, CDR3 was defined as the stretch from the second conserved V-encoded cysteine up to the conserved J-encoded phenylalanine. Sequences without an unambiguous match to a single V gene segment were excluded from the earlier analysis of several hundred of the donors. An earlier analysis of under 750 of the donors called V segments functional above 56.7% productive rearrangements and segregating when the between-donor standard deviation exceeded 5%. A statistical classification framework was built for diagnosing cytomegalovirus status from the catalog of TCR beta chain sequences. A later analysis assigned V and J genes by comparing TCR nucleotide sequences with IMGT/GENE-DB human TR gene sequences. In a later analysis, CDR3 sequences and most-parsimonious VDJ recombination scenarios were assigned using the TCRdist pipeline. In a later analysis, each TCR beta chain was defined by its CDR3 amino acid sequence together with its V-gene family, and reads lacking a unique V-gene family were excluded. In a later analysis, nearly 600 highly shared, low-generation-probability nucleotide sequences were removed to address suspected cross-contamination and a sequencing artifact. In a later analysis, a clonal expansion index for each public chain was calculated from normalized within-repertoire ranks of inferred template counts. A later analysis computed generation probabilities with a VDJ recombination model fitted to out-of-frame rearrangements, and checked the results against IGoR. In a later analysis, TCR-TCR, TCR-HLA and TCR-CMV co-occurrence was scored with hypergeometric tests, and a repertoire-size bias correction was applied to TCR pairs. False discovery rates were estimated in a later analysis by permuting HLA or CMV assignments 20 times. In a later analysis, co-occurring TCRs were grouped using DBSCAN, and TCRdist sequence similarity was added for clustering within HLA-allele-positive subsets. For co-occurrence clustering, repertoires with fewer than 30,000 or more than 120,000 public chains were excluded, along with a handful of repertoires with anomalous nucleotide sharing. TCRdb provides this immuneACCESS table in a form limited to in-frame rearrangements. Some clones are lacking; in checked studies, under half of them reflect an unresolved V gene, and why the rest are absent is not known. V, J and clone size are those of that table, while D and trimming were read from the DNA. The sample table lists about 110,000 clones, roughly 14% of them with a count of one. The top ten hold roughly 2% of the sample.

The cohort comprised some 680 healthy bone marrow donors. Cohort members were all nominally healthy when sampled, although unrecorded immune exposures were likely present. The donor tested CMV seronegative and was one of the 352 seronegative cohort members. Each donor provided a peripheral blood sample, and peripheral blood mononuclear cells were used for TCR beta sequencing. Genomic DNA extraction from the blood cell samples was performed with the Qiagen DNeasy Blood Extraction Kit. Inclusive of the bounding cysteine and phenylalanine, the CDR3 is 14 residues long. The sequence is cut down to CDR3 DNA, 42 bases in frame from base 1. V loses 1 base, J loses 1 base, and the germline ends lie 6 bases apart. CDR1 and CDR2, per the germline V gene, are MGHRA and YSYEKL. This clone turned up a few times. Its binding antigen is unknown. No base-level quality is on record; no much larger clone is a single base apart.

This chain joins TRBV4-1 to TRBJ2-3, with a weak D call of TRBD2 (6 bases match). Sequenced sample: PBMCs. The clonotype originates from a woman aged 18-29 years in good health and CMV-seronegative. The CDR3 region reads CASSQASGTDTQYF. The nucleotide sequence reads TGCGCCAGCAGCCAAGCTAGCGGCACAGATACGCAGTATTTT.